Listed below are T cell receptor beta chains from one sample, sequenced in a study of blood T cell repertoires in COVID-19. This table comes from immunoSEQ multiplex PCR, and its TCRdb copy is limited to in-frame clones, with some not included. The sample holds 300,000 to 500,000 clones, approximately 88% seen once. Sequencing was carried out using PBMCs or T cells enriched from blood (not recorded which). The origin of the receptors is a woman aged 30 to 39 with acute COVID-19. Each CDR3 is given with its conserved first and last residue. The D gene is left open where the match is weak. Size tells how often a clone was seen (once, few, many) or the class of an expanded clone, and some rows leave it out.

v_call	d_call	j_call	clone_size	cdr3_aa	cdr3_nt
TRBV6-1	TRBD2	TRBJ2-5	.	CASSEGAGGPETQYF	TGTGCCAGCAGTGAAGGTGCGGGGGGGCCGGAGACCCAGTACTTC
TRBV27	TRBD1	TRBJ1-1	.	CASSRRDRDHTEAFF	TGTGCCAGCAGTCGCCGGGACAGGGACCACACTGAAGCTTTCTTT
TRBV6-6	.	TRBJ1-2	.	CASSYERTYRGTF	TGTGCCAGCAGTTACGAGAGAACCTATCGGGGTACCTTC
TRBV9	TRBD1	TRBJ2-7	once	CASSVSGTGLPYEQYF	TGTGCCAGCAGCGTATCCGGGACAGGTCTCCCTTACGAGCAGTACTTC
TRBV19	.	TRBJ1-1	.	CASKRTVNTEAFF	TGTGCCAGTAAACGGACAGTGAACACTGAAGCTTTCTTT
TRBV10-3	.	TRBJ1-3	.	CAISGVQGPGNTIYF	TGTGCCATCAGTGGAGTGCAGGGCCCTGGAAACACCATATATTTT
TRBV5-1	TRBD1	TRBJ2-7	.	CASSLLGTGANYEQYF	TGCGCCAGCAGCTTGTTAGGGACAGGTGCGAACTACGAGCAGTACTTC
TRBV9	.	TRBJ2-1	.	CASSLRDGGNEQFF	TGTGCCAGCAGCCTCCGGGACGGAGGGAATGAGCAGTTCTTC
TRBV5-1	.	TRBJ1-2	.	CASSLAQGANYGYTF	TGCGCCAGCAGCTTGGCACAGGGCGCTAACTATGGCTACACCTTC
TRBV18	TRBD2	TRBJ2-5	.	CASSPLAGETQYF	TGTGCCAGCTCCCCACTAGCGGGTGAGACCCAGTACTTC
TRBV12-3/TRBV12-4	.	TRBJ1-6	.	CASSPTPESPLHF	TGTGCCAGCAGCCCGACCCCGGAGTCACCCCTCCACTTT
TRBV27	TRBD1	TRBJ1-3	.	CASSPGTAGNTIYF	TGTGCCAGCAGTCCGGGGACAGCTGGAAACACCATATATTTT
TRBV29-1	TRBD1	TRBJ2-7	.	CSVPTGGEQYF	TGCAGCGTCCCTACAGGGGGCGAGCAGTACTTC
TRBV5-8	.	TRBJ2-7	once	CASSHHPRSSYEQYF	TGTGCCAGCAGCCACCACCCGAGGAGCTCCTACGAGCAGTACTTC
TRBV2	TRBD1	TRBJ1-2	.	CASSRQGLDYGYTF	TGTGCCAGCAGTAGACAGGGACTAGACTATGGCTACACCTTC
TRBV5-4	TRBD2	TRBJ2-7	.	CASSYGSGGIYEQYF	TGTGCCAGCAGCTACGGCAGCGGGGGGATTTACGAGCAGTACTTC
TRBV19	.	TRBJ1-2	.	CASSILGAAYGYTF	TGTGCCAGTAGTATCCTAGGTGCGGCCTATGGCTACACCTTC
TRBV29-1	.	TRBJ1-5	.	CSARGGANNQPQHF	TGCAGCGCCCGTGGCGGGGCGAATAATCAGCCCCAGCATTTT
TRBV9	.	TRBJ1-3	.	CASSATALGNTIYF	TGTGCCAGCAGCGCTACCGCCCTGGGAAACACCATATATTTT
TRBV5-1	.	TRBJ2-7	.	CASTRDSLSREEYF	TGCGCCAGCACACGGGACAGCTTAAGTAGGGAGGAGTACTTC